A selection of T cell receptor beta chains follows, all from one sample in a study of blood T cell repertoires in COVID-19. Libraries were prepared by immunoSEQ multiplex PCR; TCRdb keeps only in-frame clonotypes and omits some of them. The table lists approximately 150,000 clones, 65% to 80% of them singletons. Sequenced sample: peripheral blood. The receptors here all came from a man between 45 and 60 years old with acute or convalescent COVID-19. The CDR3 runs from the conserved cysteine through the conserved F or W. Fields, in order: J gene, V gene, clone size, CDR3 protein. Rows give clone size only sometimes, using once, few, many, or a class for an expanded clone.

j_gene: TRBJ2-1; v_gene: TRBV6-5; abundance: NA; CDR3aa: CASSYGRAFEQFF
j_gene: TRBJ2-2; v_gene: TRBV10-3; abundance: NA; CDR3aa: CAIRIGTSDGELFF
j_gene: TRBJ1-2; v_gene: TRBV6-5; abundance: NA; CDR3aa: CASSLYRGDYGYTF
j_gene: TRBJ2-7; v_gene: TRBV18; abundance: NA; CDR3aa: CASSGTSNEQYF
j_gene: TRBJ2-3; v_gene: TRBV29-1; abundance: NA; CDR3aa: CSVEGGRGSDTQYF
j_gene: TRBJ1-4; v_gene: TRBV11-2; abundance: NA; CDR3aa: CASSLGVTTNEKLFF
j_gene: TRBJ1-2; v_gene: TRBV6-4; abundance: few; CDR3aa: CASSDSSSTGGSSGYTF
j_gene: TRBJ2-4; v_gene: TRBV10-3; abundance: NA; CDR3aa: CAISEVGGPQYF
j_gene: TRBJ1-2; v_gene: TRBV29-1; abundance: NA; CDR3aa: CSVGGQGYGYTF
j_gene: TRBJ2-2; v_gene: TRBV24-1; abundance: few; CDR3aa: CATSDFRGGSTGELFF
j_gene: TRBJ2-5; v_gene: TRBV4-2; abundance: NA; CDR3aa: CASSQDIQETQYF
j_gene: TRBJ2-3; v_gene: TRBV3-1/TRBV3-2; abundance: NA; CDR3aa: CASSTRDSNTQYF
j_gene: TRBJ1-5; v_gene: TRBV29-1; abundance: NA; CDR3aa: CSGGTGFSNQPQHF
j_gene: TRBJ1-2; v_gene: TRBV7-3; abundance: NA; CDR3aa: CASSLGQGNGYTF
j_gene: TRBJ1-1; v_gene: TRBV5-1; abundance: NA; CDR3aa: CASSLESQGLTEAFF
j_gene: TRBJ2-1; v_gene: TRBV24-1; abundance: few; CDR3aa: CATSDPALQRGGYNEQFF
j_gene: TRBJ1-4; v_gene: TRBV5-1; abundance: NA; CDR3aa: CASSETGTATNEKLFF
j_gene: TRBJ1-1; v_gene: TRBV11-2; abundance: NA; CDR3aa: CASRGIRGWNTEAFF
j_gene: TRBJ1-5; v_gene: TRBV7-8; abundance: NA; CDR3aa: CASSQSRDRAQPQHF
j_gene: TRBJ2-2; v_gene: TRBV27; abundance: NA; CDR3aa: CASSLTGVPVNTGELFF
j_gene: TRBJ1-3; v_gene: TRBV19; abundance: NA; CDR3aa: CASDKGRTSGNTIYF
j_gene: TRBJ1-5; v_gene: TRBV6-1; abundance: NA; CDR3aa: CASSDGTNYQPQHF
j_gene: TRBJ2-2; v_gene: TRBV6-5; abundance: NA; CDR3aa: CASKPRTGELFF
j_gene: TRBJ2-3; v_gene: TRBV4-1; abundance: once; CDR3aa: CASSQVPGGLDTQYF
j_gene: TRBJ2-4; v_gene: TRBV19; abundance: NA; CDR3aa: CASSLGLNIQYF
j_gene: TRBJ2-3; v_gene: TRBV5-6; abundance: NA; CDR3aa: CASRRRDRGYTQYF
j_gene: TRBJ1-4; v_gene: TRBV6-5; abundance: NA; CDR3aa: CASRDRVSIEKLFF
j_gene: TRBJ1-3; v_gene: TRBV5-1; abundance: NA; CDR3aa: CASSQDRFYTIYF
j_gene: TRBJ2-5; v_gene: TRBV9; abundance: NA; CDR3aa: CASSSTSGQQETQYF